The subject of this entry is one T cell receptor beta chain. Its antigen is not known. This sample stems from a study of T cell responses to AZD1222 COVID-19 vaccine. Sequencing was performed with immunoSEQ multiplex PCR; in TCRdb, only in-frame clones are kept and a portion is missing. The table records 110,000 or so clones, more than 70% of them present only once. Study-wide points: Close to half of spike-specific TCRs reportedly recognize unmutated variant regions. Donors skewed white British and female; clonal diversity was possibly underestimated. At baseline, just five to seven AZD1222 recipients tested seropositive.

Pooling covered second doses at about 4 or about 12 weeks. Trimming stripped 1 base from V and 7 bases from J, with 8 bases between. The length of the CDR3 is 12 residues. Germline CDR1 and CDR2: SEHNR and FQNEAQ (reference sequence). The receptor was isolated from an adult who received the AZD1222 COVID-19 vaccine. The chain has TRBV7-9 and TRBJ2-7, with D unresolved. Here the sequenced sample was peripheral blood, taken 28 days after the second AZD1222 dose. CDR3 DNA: TGTGCCAGCAGCTTAGGAGTGGGTGAGCAGTACTTC. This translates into CASSLGVGEQYF.